The following is a TCR beta chain sequence with its context. The antigen remains unidentified. Read sequence stops 3 residues before the CDR3 end, and the germline J gene provides the missing end. V lost 3 bases to trimming and J lost 2 bases, with 12 bases between them. The CDR3 spans 15 residues. Germline values: CDR1 LGHNT, CDR2 FRNRAP. Average input was around 1,200 ng genomic DNA for immunoSEQ TCR beta CDR3 amplification. Method: immunoSEQ multiplex PCR; TCRdb's copy keeps in-frame clones and lacks some. This sample's table has under 50,000 clones. The source of the sample is a study of T cells in women clearing cervical HPV infection. Across the whole study: Case blood was drawn a median approximately 150 days after lesion detection. General observations from the study: Associations may precede or follow infection; HPV-specific or memory T cells were not isolated. A classifier using richness and V gene abundances reached an AUC of more than 0.8.

This clonotype was sampled from a woman aged 18 to 75 with a cervical HPV16 infection that either progressed to CIN3+ or cleared (not recorded which). Sequenced input: blood buffy coat. The rearrangement links TRBV12-5 to TRBJ2-3; perhaps TRBD2 as D (7 bases). The part of the CDR3 DNA that was read is TGTGCTAGTGGTTTAGGGGGGGCGTCCACAGATACG. It yields the protein CASGLGGASTDT. The whole CDR3 region reads CASGLGGASTDTQYF.